This TCR beta chain originates from a study of blood T cells in healthy people across ages. Overall study results and limits: Researchers report that TCR beta diversity correlated strongly with naive T cell percentage. Diversity of TCR beta per million T cells declined in a roughly linear way with age.

Russia was home to the donors, healthy Caucasian individuals aged roughly 6 to 90. With a J-beta primer mix and a sample-barcoded 5' primer, a second PCR ran about 7 to 12 cycles. A single record per CDR3 protein comes from TCRdb applying MiXCR to the 5' RACE reads. The profile shows about 1.6 million distinct CDR3 sequences, about 32% of them singletons. As to this clonotype: Its antigen is as yet unknown.

The source material was blood. This clonotype originated in a woman in her 30s in good health.

The CDR3 DNA sequence: TGTGCCAGCAGCCAGGGACTAGCGGGAGCGCGAAGCACAGATACGCAGTATTTT. Translated: CASSQGLAGARSTDTQYF. The J gene is TRBJ2-3, the V gene TRBV12-3 or TRBV12-4, with TRBD2 identical over 14 bases. The length of the CDR3 is 18 residues. Trimming took 6 bases from V and 0 from J; bases not matched to a gene: 8.